The rows below give T cell receptor beta chains drawn from one sample of a study of radiotherapy plus CTLA-4 blockade in lung cancer. Produced via immunoSEQ multiplex PCR; TCRdb's table is partial and in-frame only. The repertoire has tens of thousands of clones, 78% of them found once; the top ten carry approximately 7.5%. The sample was peripheral blood, taken from a patient treated with radiotherapy plus ipilimumab. These TCRs come from a human donor with non-small cell lung cancer who had stable disease on radiotherapy plus ipilimumab. CDR3s leave out the opening cysteine and the closing phenylalanine or tryptophan.

len	v_gene	j_gene	CDR3aa
13	TRBV19	TRBJ1-2	ASSINPQINYGYT
11	TRBV29-1	TRBJ1-2	SVELGGGGGYT
13	TRBV6-5	TRBJ1-6	ASSYLRTGNSPLH
13	TRBV10-3	TRBJ1-6	AISNRETYNSPLH
14	TRBV7-6	TRBJ2-1	ASSLATGGPYNEQF
11	TRBV2	TRBJ2-3	ATGTVGTDTQY
13	TRBV6-1	TRBJ1-5	ASSELTGGNQPQH
13	TRBV5-6	TRBJ1-2	ASSLGRGFDYGYT
16	TRBV18	TRBJ2-1	ASSPSGTSGGVYNEQF
13	TRBV19	TRBJ2-7	ASSSSALSVYEQY